This T cell receptor (beta chain) stems from a study of T cells after yellow fever vaccination. Synthesis of TCR cDNA relied on 5'RACE template switching, which attached a universal primer site and UMIs. MiXCR was run by TCRdb on the 5' RACE reads, yielding one entry per CDR3 protein. In the table there are hundreds of thousands of distinct CDR3 sequences, about 14% of which are singletons. This clonotype was counted between two and nine times. Its antigen is still unknown. General study results and limits: Post-booster repertoires contained most primary-vaccination clones again (about 95% CD4, approximately 86% CD8). Just a small share of clonotypes turned up in the CD4 compartment as well as the CD8 compartment. High-abundance clonotypes from the bulk population could contaminate FACS-sorted repertoires.

The CDR3 contains 13 residues. Between the trimmed V and J ends, which lost 6 bases and 7 bases, there was a span of 18 bases. Germline V gene sequence: CDR1 SQVTM, CDR2 ANQGSEA. This receptor was identified in a young man who received the YFV17D yellow fever vaccine. The chain recombines TRBV29-1 with TRBJ1-2; D remains unclear. This specimen consisted of PBMCs, obtained on the day of the yellow fever booster vaccination. This CDR3 reads CSVVQRTFAGYTF. For the CDR3, the DNA is TGCAGCGTGGTTCAGCGGACCTTCGCTGGCTACACCTTC.